This entry describes one TCR beta chain. No antigen is known for it. Germline values: CDR1 SNHLY, CDR2 FYNNEI. The ends were cut back, 5 bases at V and 5 bases at J, with 13 bases in the middle. There are 13 residues in the CDR3. The data are from a study of cytomegalovirus exposure and HLA in healthy donors. PCR used 60 Vbeta primers and 13 Jbeta primers. The data were produced by immunoSEQ multiplex PCR, yet TCRdb's version contains in-frame clones alone and is incomplete. The sample contains 210,000 or so clones, around 83% of which appear only once. Study results and caveats: Per a prior analysis, the majority of TCR beta V segments were productive roughly 90% or roughly 30% of the time.

This sequence joins TRBV2 and TRBJ2-7; TRBD1 is a possible D gene (6 bases). The receptor was derived from a girl aged 10-17 years in good health and CMV-seronegative. The sequenced sample consisted of PBMCs. The CDR3 DNA is TGTGCCAGCAGTCTACGTACAGGGAACGAGCAGTACTTC. Its protein product is CASSLRTGNEQYF.